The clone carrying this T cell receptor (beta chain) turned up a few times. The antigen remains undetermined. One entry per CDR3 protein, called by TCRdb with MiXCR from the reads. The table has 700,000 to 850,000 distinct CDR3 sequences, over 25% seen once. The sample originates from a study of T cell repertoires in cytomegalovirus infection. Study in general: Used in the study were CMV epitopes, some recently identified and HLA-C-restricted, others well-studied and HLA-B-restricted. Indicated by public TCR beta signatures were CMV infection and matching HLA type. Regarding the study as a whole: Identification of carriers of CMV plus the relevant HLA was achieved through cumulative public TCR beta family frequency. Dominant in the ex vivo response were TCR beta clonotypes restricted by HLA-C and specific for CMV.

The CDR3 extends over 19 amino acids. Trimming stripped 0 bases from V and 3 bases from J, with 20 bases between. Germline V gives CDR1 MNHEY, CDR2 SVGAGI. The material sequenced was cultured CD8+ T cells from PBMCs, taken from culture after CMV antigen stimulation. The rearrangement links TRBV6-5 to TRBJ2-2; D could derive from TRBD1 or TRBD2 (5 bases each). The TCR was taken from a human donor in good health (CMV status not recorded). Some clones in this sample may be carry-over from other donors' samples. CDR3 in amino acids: CASSYSAAVLQGDTGELFF. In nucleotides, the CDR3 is TGTGCCAGCAGTTACTCCGCGGCGGTTCTTCAGGGAGACACCGGGGAGCTGTTTTTT.